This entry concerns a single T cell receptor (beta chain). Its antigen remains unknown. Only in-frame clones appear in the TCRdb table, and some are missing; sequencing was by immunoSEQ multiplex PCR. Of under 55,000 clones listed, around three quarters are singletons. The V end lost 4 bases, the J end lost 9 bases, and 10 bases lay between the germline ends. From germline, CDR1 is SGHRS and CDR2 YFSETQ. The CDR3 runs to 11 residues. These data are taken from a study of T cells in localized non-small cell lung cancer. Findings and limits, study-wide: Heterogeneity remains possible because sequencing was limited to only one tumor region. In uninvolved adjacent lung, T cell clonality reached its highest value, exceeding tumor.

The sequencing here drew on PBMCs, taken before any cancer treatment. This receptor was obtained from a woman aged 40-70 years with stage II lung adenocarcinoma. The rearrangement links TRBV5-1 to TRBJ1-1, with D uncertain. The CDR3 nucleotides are TGCGCCAGCAGCGGAGGTACAAAAGCTTTCTTT. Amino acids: CASSGGTKAFF.